The clone carrying this T cell receptor (beta chain) was seen many times. Its matching antigen is unknown. This entry belongs to a study of Graves' ophthalmopathy and Graves' hyperthyroidism. General study findings and limits: In blood appeared most of the expanded thyroid clonotypes whose frequency exceeded 0.001.

TCR beta CDR3 amplification used RNA transcripts. The first round was an RT-PCR with HTBI primers, and the second round was a multiplex PCR. TCRdb processed the multiplex PCR reads anew with MiXCR; each CDR3 protein has one entry. Seen here are about 600,000 distinct CDR3 sequences, about two fifths observed once, and the top ten hold less than 4.5%. CDR1 is SQVTM, CDR2 ANQGSEA, per germline. The V gene lost 4 bases and the J gene lost 2 bases, with 11 bases spanning the gap. The length of the CDR3 is 13 residues. Other autoimmune disease, uncontrolled infection, pregnancy and lactation led to exclusion. Establishment of the diagnosis relied upon clinical symptoms, serum thyroxine, TRAb, thyroid ultrasound and orbital computed tomography.

The chain has TRBV29-1 and TRBJ1-2, with a tentative D call TRBD1 (6 bases). Source material: peripheral blood or thyroid tissue (not recorded which). This TCR was recovered from an adult man with Graves' hyperthyroidism. CDR3 sequence: CSVVGQGNYGYTF. CDR3 in DNA: TGCAGCGTTGTCGGGCAGGGGAACTATGGCTACACCTTC.